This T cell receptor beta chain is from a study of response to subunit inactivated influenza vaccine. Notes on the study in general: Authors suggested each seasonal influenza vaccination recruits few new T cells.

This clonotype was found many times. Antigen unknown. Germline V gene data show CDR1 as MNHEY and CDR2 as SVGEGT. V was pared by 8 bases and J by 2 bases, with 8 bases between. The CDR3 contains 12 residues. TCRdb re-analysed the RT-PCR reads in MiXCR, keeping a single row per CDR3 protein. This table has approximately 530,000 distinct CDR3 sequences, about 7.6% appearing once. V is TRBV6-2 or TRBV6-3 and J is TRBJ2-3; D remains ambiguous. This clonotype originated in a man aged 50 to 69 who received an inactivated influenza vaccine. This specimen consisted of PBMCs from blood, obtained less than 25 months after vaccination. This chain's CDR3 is CASASATDTQYF. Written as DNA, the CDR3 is TGTGCCAGCGCCTCGGCCACAGATACGCAGTATTTT.